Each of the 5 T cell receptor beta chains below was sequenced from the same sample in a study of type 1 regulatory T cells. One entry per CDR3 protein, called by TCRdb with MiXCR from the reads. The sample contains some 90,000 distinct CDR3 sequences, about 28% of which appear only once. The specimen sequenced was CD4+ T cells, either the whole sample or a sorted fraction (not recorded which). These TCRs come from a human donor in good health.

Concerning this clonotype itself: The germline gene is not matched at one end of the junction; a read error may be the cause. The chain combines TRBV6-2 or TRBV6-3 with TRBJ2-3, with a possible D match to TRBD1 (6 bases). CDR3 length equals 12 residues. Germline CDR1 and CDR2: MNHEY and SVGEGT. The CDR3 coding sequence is TGTGCCAGCAGCCGACCGACAGGTACGGAGTATTTT. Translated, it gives CASSRPTGTEYF.

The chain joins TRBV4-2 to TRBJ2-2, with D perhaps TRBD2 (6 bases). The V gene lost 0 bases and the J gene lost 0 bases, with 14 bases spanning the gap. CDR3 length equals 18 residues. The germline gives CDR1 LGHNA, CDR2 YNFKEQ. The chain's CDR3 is CASSQDGRTGANTGELFF. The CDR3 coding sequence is TGTGCCAGCAGCCAAGATGGGCGGACGGGAGCGAACACCGGGGAGCTGTTTTTT.

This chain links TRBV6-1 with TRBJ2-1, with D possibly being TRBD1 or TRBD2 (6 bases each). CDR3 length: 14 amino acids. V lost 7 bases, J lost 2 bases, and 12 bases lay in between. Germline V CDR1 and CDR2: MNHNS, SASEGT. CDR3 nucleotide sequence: TGTGCCAGCACTCTACGGGGGCCCTACAATGAGCAGTTCTTC. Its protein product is CASTLRGPYNEQFF.

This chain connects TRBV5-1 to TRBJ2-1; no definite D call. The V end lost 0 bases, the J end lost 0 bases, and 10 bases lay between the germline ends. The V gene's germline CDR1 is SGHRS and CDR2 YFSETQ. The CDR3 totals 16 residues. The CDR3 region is CASSLAVSPSYNEQFF. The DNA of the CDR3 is TGCGCCAGCAGCTTGGCTGTATCACCCTCCTACAATGAGCAGTTCTTC.

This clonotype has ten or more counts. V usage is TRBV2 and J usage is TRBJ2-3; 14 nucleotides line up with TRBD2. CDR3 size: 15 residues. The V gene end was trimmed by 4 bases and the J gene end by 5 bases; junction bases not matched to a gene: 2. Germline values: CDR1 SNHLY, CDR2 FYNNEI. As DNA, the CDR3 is TGTGCCAGCAGTGCGGGACTAGCGGGAGTAGATACGCAGTATTTT. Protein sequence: CASSAGLAGVDTQYF.